The 22 T cell receptor beta chains in this list originate from one sample, sequenced in a study of blood T cell repertoires in COVID-19. The data were produced by immunoSEQ multiplex PCR, yet TCRdb's version contains in-frame clones alone and is incomplete. This table holds 140,000 to 150,000 clones, 75% to 85% found once. The sequencing input was peripheral blood. The origin of the receptors is a man in his fifties or sixties with active or convalescent COVID-19.

This rearrangement joins TRBV4-3 to TRBJ1-2, with a weak D call TRBD1 (6 bases). The CDR3 covers 13 residues. Trimming left V 8 bases short and J 7 bases short, with 17 bases between. In germline, CDR1 is LGHNA, CDR2 YSLEER. The CDR3 loop is CASGSTGIFGYTF. Here the CDR3 DNA reads TGCGCCAGCGGCTCTACAGGGATTTTTGGCTACACCTTC.

The chain couples TRBV6-2 or TRBV6-3 to TRBJ2-4, with 7 bases matching TRBD1. Losses at the gene ends were 5 bases for V and 4 bases for J; bases not matched to a gene: 11. CDR3 length: 16 residues. Germline loops: CDR1 MNHEY, CDR2 SVGEGT. CDR3 loop: CASSASIDRDKNIQYF. In DNA, the CDR3 is TGTGCCAGCAGTGCCTCCATCGACAGGGATAAAAACATTCAGTACTTC.

The chain employs TRBV7-2 and TRBJ2-6, with 7 nucleotides matching TRBD1. The V gene end was trimmed by 0 bases and the J gene end by 0 bases; junction bases not matched to a gene: 8. The CDR3 spans 19 residues. Germline V gene sequence: CDR1 SGHTA, CDR2 FQGNSA. For the CDR3, the DNA is TGTGCCAGCAGCTTAGCGGGGACAGTAACTAGCTCTGGGGCCAACGTCCTGACTTTC. Amino acid sequence: CASSLAGTVTSSGANVLTF.

J is TRBJ1-1 and V is TRBV6-5, with D maybe TRBD1 (5 bases). Trimming stripped 7 bases from V and 4 bases from J, with 16 bases between. This CDR3 spans 14 amino acids. The germline CDR1 and CDR2 sequences are MNHEY and SVGAGI. The CDR3 DNA follows: TGTGCCAGCACCGAAGGGACTTCGGCCACTGAAGCTTTCTTT. Its translation: CASTEGTSATEAFF.

The chain carries TRBV5-1 and TRBJ2-1; 13 bases align to TRBD2. Per the germline V gene, CDR1 is SGHRS and CDR2 is YFSETQ. With V trimmed by 4 bases and J by 7 bases, 8 bases remained unmatched. The CDR3 spans 16 residues. The CDR3 DNA follows: TGCGCCAGCAGCACCGGACTAGCGGGGGCGTTTAATGAGCAGTTCTTC. Its protein product is CASSTGLAGAFNEQFF.

The chain's CDR3 is CASRRDRAGANVLTF. Here the CDR3 DNA reads TGTGCCAGCAGAAGGGACAGGGCTGGGGCCAACGTCCTGACTTTC. The chain employs TRBV6-5 and TRBJ2-6; 9 positions agree with TRBD1. V shed 6 bases and J 2 bases; nucleotides not matched to a gene: 2. The CDR3 contains 15 residues. Germline CDR1 is MNHEY and CDR2 is SVGAGI.

Only one count was recorded for this clone. This chain joins TRBV5-1 and TRBJ1-4; TRBD1 agrees at 7 bases. Per the germline V gene, CDR1 is SGHRS and CDR2 is YFSETQ. There are 15 residues in the CDR3. The J segment lost 4 bases and the V segment lost 0 bases, leaving 3 bases of the junction unmatched. This CDR3 is CASSLEGQHNEKLFF. Written as DNA, the CDR3 is TGCGCCAGCAGCTTGGAGGGACAGCATAATGAAAAACTGTTTTTT.

The chain links TRBV19 to TRBJ2-1; TRBD2 agrees at 7 bases. Germline lookup yields CDR1 LNHDA and CDR2 SQIVND (reference sequence). This CDR3 region has 14 residues. Trimming took 7 bases from V and 3 from J; bases not matched to a gene: 6. The CDR3 region is CASMGEGRYNEQFF. The CDR3, as DNA: TGTGCCAGTATGGGGGAGGGCCGCTACAATGAGCAGTTCTTC.

This chain uses TRBV27 with TRBJ2-5; 10 bases align to TRBD2. The CDR3 consists of 16 residues. The V gene end was trimmed by 7 bases and the J gene end by 4 bases; junction bases not matched to a gene: 12. The germline gives CDR1 MNHEY, CDR2 SMNVEV (reference sequence). Written as DNA, the CDR3 is TGTGCCAGCAAAAGAGCGGGAGGGCCTATGAGAGAGACCCAGTACTTC. This codes for CASKRAGGPMRETQYF.

Here the CDR3 DNA reads TGTGCCAGCATGGAGGGAAAGGAATCTCCCTCTGGAAACACCATATATTTT. As protein: CASMEGKESPSGNTIYF. V gene TRBV6-9 combines with J gene TRBJ1-3; D unclear. The CDR3 covers 17 residues. V lost 7 bases and J lost 0, with 19 bases in between. CDR1 and CDR2 (germline): MNHGY, SVAAGI.

CDR3 nucleotide sequence: TGTGCCAGCTCTCCTAGCGGGAGGGCCGGAGATACGCAGTATTTT. Translation gives CASSPSGRAGDTQYF. V gene TRBV18 combines with J gene TRBJ2-3; 12 nucleotides align to TRBD2. The germline CDR1 and CDR2 sequences are KGHSH and LQKENI. The CDR3 has 15 amino acids. After removal of 6 bases from V and 5 bases from J, the junction contained 6 bases not matched to a gene.

The CDR3 spells CASSSGQGPEQYF. The CDR3 coding sequence is TGTGCCAGCAGTTCGGGACAGGGGCCCGAGCAGTACTTC. The J gene is TRBJ2-7, the V gene TRBV27; TRBD1 matches 10 bases. Germline CDR1 reads MNHEY; CDR2 reads SMNVEV (reference sequence). The CDR3 is 13 amino acids. V shed 4 bases, J shed 6 bases, and the junction held 3 bases outside the gene matches.

The rearrangement links TRBV5-1 to TRBJ1-3, with 7 positions matching TRBD1. The CDR3 runs 17 residues. V lost 3 bases and J lost 0; bases outside the gene matches: 9. In germline, CDR1 is SGHRS, CDR2 YFSETQ. The CDR3 DNA reads as TGCGCCAGCAGCTCCCAAACCGACAGGGTCTCTGGAAACACCATATATTTT. Protein: CASSSQTDRVSGNTIYF.

The rearrangement links TRBV27 to TRBJ1-1; maybe TRBD1 (5 bases). Trimming pared 4 bases from V and 1 base from J, leaving 13 bases between. The CDR3 loop spans 15 amino acids. CDR1 is MNHEY and CDR2 is SMNVEV in the germline V gene (reference sequence). Here the CDR3 reads CASSSRGGSNTEAFF. The CDR3 DNA follows: TGTGCCAGCAGTTCCCGGGGGGGGTCGAACACTGAAGCTTTCTTT.

The rearrangement links TRBV30 to TRBJ2-4, with D unresolved. From germline, CDR1 is GTSNPN and CDR2 SVGIG (reference sequence). Trimming cost V 0 bases and J 6 bases, with 9 bases left between them. There are 13 residues in the CDR3. Here the CDR3 reads CAWSVRGGNIQYF. The CDR3 DNA reads as TGTGCCTGGAGTGTACGAGGTGGAAACATTCAGTACTTC. The full variable domain, rest sourced from reference TRBV30 and TRBJ2-4, is SQTIHQWPATLVQPVGSPLSLECTVEGTSNPNLYWYRQAAGRGLQLLFYSVGIGQISSEVPQNLSASRPQDRQFILSSKKLLLSDSGFYLCAWSVRGGNIQYFGAGTRLSVL.

This clone showed up just a few times. V usage is TRBV18 and J usage is TRBJ2-2, with D hard to call. This CDR3 has 12 amino acids. Deletions cut 2 bases from V and 6 bases from J, with 4 bases between. Germline V gene sequence: CDR1 KGHSH, CDR2 LQKENI. DNA of the CDR3: TGTGCCAGCTCACCATCTTCCGGGGAGCTGTTTTTT. Translated, it gives CASSPSSGELFF.

This clone was detected only once. The chain is built from TRBV10-3 and TRBJ2-1; 9 bases are shared with TRBD1. The CDR3 contains 15 residues. Germline CDR1 is ENHRY and CDR2 is SYGVKD. Trimming at V came to 4 bases and at J to 4 bases, leaving 5 bases not matched to a gene. CDR3 coding DNA: TGTGCCATCAGTGCGGGACAGGGTTCGTACAATGAGCAGTTCTTC. Protein product: CAISAGQGSYNEQFF.

V is TRBV11-3 and J is TRBJ1-1; D uncertain. CDR3 length: 15 residues. Germline V gene sequence: CDR1 SGHNT, CDR2 YENEEA. V lost 4 bases, J lost 1 base, and 13 bases lay in between. DNA for the CDR3: TGTGCCAGCAGCTCTCTCAGAGGTCCGAACACTGAAGCTTTCTTT. As protein: CASSSLRGPNTEAFF.

This chain uses TRBV25-1 with TRBJ2-2; 11 bases are a match to TRBD2. From germline, CDR1 is MGHDK and CDR2 SYGVNS. There are 16 residues in the CDR3. J was trimmed by 6 bases and V by 4 bases; bases with no gene match: 7. The CDR3 loop is CASSVSGRARAGELFF. DNA for the CDR3: TGTGCCAGCAGTGTTAGCGGGAGGGCTCGGGCCGGGGAGCTGTTTTTT.

This chain connects TRBV19 to TRBJ2-1, with 14 bases identical to TRBD2. CDR1 and CDR2 from the germline V gene are LNHDA and SQIVND (reference sequence). The V segment lost 1 base and the J segment 8 bases; nucleotides outside the gene matches: 7. This CDR3 has 17 amino acids. CDR3 in amino acids: CASSIVATSGRAYEQFF. In DNA form, the CDR3 reads TGTGCCAGTAGTATAGTTGCGACTAGCGGGAGGGCCTATGAGCAGTTCTTC. The entire variable domain, with the rest obtained from reference TRBV19 and TRBJ2-1, is as follows: DGGITQSPKYLFRKEGQNVTLSCEQNLNHDAMYWYRQDPGQGLRLIYYSQIVNDFQKGDIAEGYSVSREKKESFPLTVTSAQKNPTAFYLCASSIVATSGRAYEQFFGPGTRLTVL.

The V and J genes are TRBV27 and TRBJ2-3, with 9 bases identical to TRBD2. CDR1 MNHEY and CDR2 SMNVEV come from the germline V gene (reference sequence). J lost 1 base, V lost 5 bases, and 4 bases had no gene match. The CDR3 length is 15 residues. The CDR3 coding sequence is TGTGCCAGCAGTCTTAGACTAGCGGGCACAGATACGCAGTATTTT. Translating it yields CASSLRLAGTDTQYF.

CDR3 nucleotide sequence: TGCGCCAGCAGCCAAGAAAGGGCAGGGTTCTACGAGCAGTACTTC. It is translated as CASSQERAGFYEQYF. The chain joins TRBV4-1 to TRBJ2-7; a possible D gene is TRBD1 (5 bases). V lost 0 bases, J lost 3 bases, and 12 bases lay in between. Germline CDR1 MGHRA, CDR2 YSYEKL. This CDR3 spans 15 amino acids.